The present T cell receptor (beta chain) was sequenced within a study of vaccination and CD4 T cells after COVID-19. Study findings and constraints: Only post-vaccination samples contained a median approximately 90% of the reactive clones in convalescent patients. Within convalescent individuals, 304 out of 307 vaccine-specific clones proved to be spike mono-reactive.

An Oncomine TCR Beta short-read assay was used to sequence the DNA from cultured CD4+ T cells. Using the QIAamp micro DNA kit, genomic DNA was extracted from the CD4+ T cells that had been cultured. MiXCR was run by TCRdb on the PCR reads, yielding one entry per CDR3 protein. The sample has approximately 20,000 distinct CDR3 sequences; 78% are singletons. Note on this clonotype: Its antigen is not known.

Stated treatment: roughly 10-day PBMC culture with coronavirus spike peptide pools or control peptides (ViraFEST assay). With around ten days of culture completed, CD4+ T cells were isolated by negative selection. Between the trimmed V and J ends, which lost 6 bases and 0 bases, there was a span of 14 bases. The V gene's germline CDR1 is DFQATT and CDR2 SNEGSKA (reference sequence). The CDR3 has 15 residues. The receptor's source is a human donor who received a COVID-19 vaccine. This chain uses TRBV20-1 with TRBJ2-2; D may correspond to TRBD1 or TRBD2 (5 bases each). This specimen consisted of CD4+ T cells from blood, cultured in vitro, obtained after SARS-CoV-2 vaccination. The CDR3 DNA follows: TGCAGTGCGGAGAGGTGGGGGACGAACACCGGGGAGCTGTTTTTT. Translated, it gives CSAERWGTNTGELFF.